Each of the 30 T cell receptor beta chains below was sequenced from the same sample in a study of blood T cell repertoires in COVID-19. The assay was immunoSEQ multiplex PCR, and TCRdb's table has in-frame clones only and misses some. The data contain about 260,000 clones, 88% of them singletons. What was sequenced was peripheral blood. The receptors shown here come from a human donor in a cohort sampled during active COVID-19.

V gene TRBV2 combines with J gene TRBJ1-5; perhaps TRBD1 as D (6 bases). This CDR3 is built from 15 residues. Germline V CDR1 and CDR2: SNHLY, FYNNEI. V shed 7 bases and J shed 0 bases, with 13 bases lying between them. The chain's CDR3 is CASKSQGRSNQPQHF. The CDR3 DNA reads as TGTGCCAGCAAGTCCCAGGGGCGTAGCAATCAGCCCCAGCATTTT.

V and J are TRBV3-1 (or the pseudogene TRBV3-2) and TRBJ2-3; tentative D call: TRBD2 (6 bases). There are 17 residues in the CDR3. Trimming removed 1 base from V and 4 bases from J, with 18 bases in between. Per the germline V gene, CDR1 is LGHDT and CDR2 is YNNKEL (reference sequence). The CDR3 DNA reads TGTGCCAGCAGCCAAGGAGCCGGGAGTGGGGCGGCAGATACGCAGTATTTT. It codes for CASSQGAGSGAADTQYF.

This chain uses TRBV15 with TRBJ1-2; 7 bases are shared with TRBD1. V gave up 5 bases and J gave up 5 bases; unmatched junction bases: 8. Germline values: CDR1 LNHNV, CDR2 YYDKDF (reference sequence). CDR3 length: 14 residues. For the CDR3, the DNA is TGTGCCACCAGCCTACCGGGACAGCAATATGGCTACACCTTC. As protein: CATSLPGQQYGYTF.

The chain employs TRBV7-3 and TRBJ2-3, with 9 bases aligning to TRBD1. In germline, CDR1 is SGHTA, CDR2 FQGTGA. The ends lost 5 bases at V and 3 bases at J; junction bases unmatched: 6. The CDR3 consists of 15 residues. The DNA of the CDR3 is TGTGCCAGCAGCCAGGACAGGGGAAAGACAGATACGCAGTATTTT. This gives the protein CASSQDRGKTDTQYF.

The chain employs TRBV10-3 and TRBJ1-2, with D possibly matching TRBD1 (5 bases). This CDR3 contains 15 residues. V gave up 0 bases and J gave up 3 bases, with 11 bases separating them. The V gene's germline CDR1 is ENHRY and CDR2 SYGVKD. The DNA of the CDR3 is TGTGCCATCAGTGAGTCGTTTGACAGTCACTATGGCTACACCTTC. Translated: CAISESFDSHYGYTF.

This clone was recorded once. This rearrangement joins TRBV5-6 to TRBJ2-7; 9 positions match TRBD1. With 3 bases clipped from V and 3 bases from J, the junction kept 4 bases outside the gene matches. CDR3 length: 14 residues. CDR1 is SGHDT and CDR2 is YYEEEE in the germline V gene. The CDR3 bases are TGTGCCAGCAGCTCGGGACAGGGATACTACGAGCAGTACTTC. It is translated as CASSSGQGYYEQYF.

This clone is a singleton in its sample. V usage is TRBV7-2 and J usage is TRBJ1-1; no clear D. The CDR3 runs to 13 residues. Germline CDR1 reads SGHTA; CDR2 reads FQGNSA. The ends were cut back, 3 bases at V and 4 bases at J, with 9 bases in the middle. Here the CDR3 reads CASSFAEGTEAFF. As DNA, the CDR3 is TGTGCCAGCAGCTTCGCAGAGGGCACTGAAGCTTTCTTT.

V usage is TRBV7-8 and J usage is TRBJ2-1; D remains unclear. CDR1 SGHVS and CDR2 FQNEAQ come from the germline V gene. Trimming removed 0 bases from V and 2 bases from J, with 5 bases in between. The CDR3 extends over 14 amino acids. CDR3 residues: CASSLAPAYNEQFF. The CDR3 DNA follows: TGTGCCAGCAGCTTAGCGCCAGCCTACAATGAGCAGTTCTTC.

The chain combines TRBV21-1 with TRBJ1-5; the table names TRBD1, a call not compared with the DNA. TRBV21-1 is a known pseudogene. The CDR3 totals 14 residues. The DNA for the CDR3 is TGTGCTGGGGACATAAGAATTAGCAATCAGCCCCAGCATTTT. Translation gives CAGDIRISNQPQHF.

This clone was seen once. J is TRBJ1-3 and V is TRBV9, with 7 bases matching TRBD1. The V gene end was trimmed by 4 bases and the J gene end by 0 bases; junction bases not matched to a gene: 1. CDR1 and CDR2 (germline): SGDLS, YYNGEE. This CDR3 is built from 14 residues. CDR3 DNA: TGTGCCAGCAGCCGGGACAGCTCTGGAAACACCATATATTTT. This encodes CASSRDSSGNTIYF.

The V call is TRBV28, the J call TRBJ2-5; 7 bases agree with TRBD2. With V trimmed by 2 bases and J by 5 bases, 5 bases remained unmatched. This CDR3 is 14 amino acids long. Germline CDR1 reads MDHEN; CDR2 reads SYDVKM. The CDR3 DNA sequence: TGTGCCAGCAGTTTAGTCACTAGCGTGGAGACCCAGTACTTC. Protein sequence: CASSLVTSVETQYF.

The gene calls are TRBV5-1 and TRBJ2-7, with 8 positions matching TRBD2. The germline V gene has CDR1 SGHRS and CDR2 YFSETQ. The CDR3 length is 17 residues. The junction had 13 bases not matched to a gene; V was cut back by 1 base and J by 4 bases. CDR3 sequence: CASSLIGRGARGYEQYF. DNA for the CDR3: TGCGCCAGCAGCTTGATAGGGCGGGGGGCCCGCGGGTACGAGCAGTACTTC. Combining the CDR3 with reference TRBV5-1 and TRBJ2-7 gives the whole variable domain KAGVTQTPRYLIKTRGQQVTLSCSPISGHRSVSWYQQTPGQGLQFLFEYFSETQRNKGNFPGRFSGRQFSNSRSEMNVSTLELGDSALYLCASSLIGRGARGYEQYFGPGTRLTVT.

The chain employs TRBV4-1 and TRBJ2-2; 9 nucleotides agree with TRBD2. CDR3 length: 19 amino acids. Germline values: CDR1 MGHRA, CDR2 YSYEKL. The ends lost 0 bases at V and 7 bases at J; junction bases unmatched: 15. The CDR3 coding sequence is TGCGCCAGCAGCCAAGAAGTAGCGGGGGCCGACCGAGGCCTCGGGGAGCTGTTTTTT. This translates into CASSQEVAGADRGLGELFF.

This chain uses TRBV4-3 with TRBJ1-1; 7 nucleotides align to TRBD1. Germline CDR1 reads LGHNA; CDR2 reads YSLEER. The CDR3 consists of 16 residues. V lost 4 bases and J lost 2; bases outside the gene matches: 10. The CDR3 nucleotides read TGCGCCAGCAGCCCAGGACAGGCGCGTTACAACACTGAAGCTTTCTTT. It codes for CASSPGQARYNTEAFF.

V gene TRBV7-3 combines with J gene TRBJ2-5; TRBD2 agrees at 8 bases. The CDR3 covers 15 residues. Trimming removed 1 base from V and 2 bases from J; junction bases left unmatched: 3. The V gene's germline CDR1 is SGHTA and CDR2 FQGTGA. Written as DNA, the CDR3 is TGTGCCAGCAGCTTAATTCCGGGGGGGCAAGAGACCCAGTACTTC. Translation: CASSLIPGGQETQYF.

CDR3 residues: CASTGGSGNTIYF. In nucleotides, the CDR3 is TGTGCCAGCACCGGAGGCAGTGGAAACACCATATATTTT. The rearrangement joins TRBV12-3 or TRBV12-4 to TRBJ1-3; D is undetermined. V was shortened by 7 bases and J by 3 bases, with 10 bases between the two germline ends. This CDR3 contains 13 residues.

The rearrangement uses TRBV18 and TRBJ1-5; 8 bases map to TRBD1. The CDR3 has 14 residues. The V gene's germline CDR1 is KGHSH and CDR2 LQKENI. J was trimmed by 6 bases and V by 4 bases; bases with no gene match: 5. CDR3 coding DNA: TGTGCCAGCTCACTGCTGGACAGGGCTCAGCCCCAGCATTTT. This encodes CASSLLDRAQPQHF.

This clone came up once. The genes are TRBV5-1 and TRBJ1-3; D may be TRBD1 (6 bases). The germline V and J ends were trimmed by 0 bases and 4 bases, with 8 bases remaining between them. The CDR3 runs 14 residues. Germline assignment: CDR1 SGHRS and CDR2 YFSETQ. This CDR3 is CASSLAGQGNTIYF. In DNA form, the CDR3 reads TGCGCCAGCAGCTTGGCGGGACAAGGAAACACCATATATTTT. Supplemented by reference TRBV5-1 and TRBJ1-3, the full variable domain reads KAGVTQTPRYLIKTRGQQVTLSCSPISGHRSVSWYQQTPGQGLQFLFEYFSETQRNKGNFPGRFSGRQFSNSRSEMNVSTLELGDSALYLCASSLAGQGNTIYFGEGSWLTVV.

The chain combines TRBV27 with TRBJ2-7; TRBD1 is a possible D gene (6 bases). Trimming shortened V by 6 bases and J by 0 bases, and 21 bases separated the two germline ends. This CDR3 has 17 residues. Germline-derived CDR1 and CDR2 are MNHEY and SMNVEV (reference sequence). The CDR3 here is CASSPGIGQRSSYEQYF. CDR3 sequence (DNA): TGTGCCAGCAGCCCCGGAATCGGACAGCGATCCTCCTACGAGCAGTACTTC.

This clone has ten or more counts. This CDR3 reads CASSFSSGGEQFF. CDR3 in DNA: TGTGCCAGCAGCTTCTCCAGCGGAGGTGAGCAGTTCTTC. The chain is built from TRBV7-2 and TRBJ2-1; D is possibly TRBD2 (5 bases). The germline V gene has CDR1 SGHTA and CDR2 FQGNSA. This CDR3 has 13 residues. The V end lost 3 bases, the J end lost 9 bases, and 12 bases lay between the germline ends.

This chain connects TRBV9 to TRBJ1-1, with D hard to call. The CDR3 totals 15 residues. Germline V CDR1 and CDR2: SGDLS, YYNGEE. Trimming took 0 bases from V and 1 from J, leaving 10 bases between them. For the CDR3, the DNA is TGTGCCAGCAGCGTAGAGGGCCGGGAGAACACTGAAGCTTTCTTT. Protein sequence: CASSVEGRENTEAFF.

The chain joins TRBV12-5 to TRBJ2-1; tentatively, D is TRBD1 (6 bases). V gave up 0 bases and J gave up 0 bases, with 6 bases separating them. Germline values: CDR1 LGHNT, CDR2 FRNRAP. The CDR3 has 15 amino acids. CDR3 nucleotides: TGTGCTAGTGGTTTGGTAGGGGGCTCCTACAATGAGCAGTTCTTC. As protein: CASGLVGGSYNEQFF.

The rearrangement links TRBV4-3 to TRBJ1-4; the D gene is possibly TRBD1 (6 bases). The ends were cut back, 4 bases at V and 10 bases at J, with 22 bases in the middle. This CDR3 is 16 amino acids long. In germline, CDR1 is LGHNA, CDR2 YSLEER. CDR3 residues: CASSPPGHGRDGKLFF. The CDR3 DNA reads as TGCGCCAGCAGCCCTCCGGGACACGGGAGGGATGGAAAACTGTTTTTT.

This clone was counted once. V gene TRBV4-3 combines with J gene TRBJ1-4, with 8 nucleotides matching TRBD1. V dropped 3 bases and J dropped 7; count of bases not matched to a gene: 7. The CDR3 totals 15 residues. Germline values: CDR1 LGHNA, CDR2 YSLEER. The CDR3 coding sequence is TGCGCCAGCAGCCAGGTTCAGGGGGCGGGTGAAAAACTGTTTTTT. Residues: CASSQVQGAGEKLFF.

DNA of the CDR3: TGCAGTGCTAGTAGTGGGGGGGGAGAGACCCAGTACTTC. Protein product: CSASSGGGETQYF. The chain combines TRBV20-1 with TRBJ2-5; 7 bases align to TRBD2. From germline, CDR1 is DFQATT and CDR2 SNEGSKA (reference sequence). CDR3 length equals 13 residues. J was trimmed by 4 bases and V by 3 bases; bases with no gene match: 5.

The CDR3 bases are TGCGCCAGCAGCCACGAACGCAGGACAGACAAAAGCTCCTATAATTCACCCCTCCACTTT. Translating it yields CASSHERRTDKSSYNSPLHF. This chain uses TRBV4-1 with TRBJ1-6, with D possibly being TRBD1 (6 bases). Germline V gene sequence: CDR1 MGHRA, CDR2 YSYEKL. This CDR3 region has 20 residues. The ends were cut back, 3 bases at V and 0 bases at J, with 21 bases in the middle.

The gene calls are TRBV7-3 and TRBJ1-1; D is ambiguous. Deletions cut 3 bases from V and 3 bases from J, with 8 bases between. Germline V lookup: CDR1 SGHTA, CDR2 FQGTGA. The CDR3 sequence is 13 residues long. The CDR3 sequence: CASSLRVDTEAFF. In nucleotides, the CDR3 is TGTGCCAGCAGCTTGAGGGTGGACACTGAAGCTTTCTTT.

The chain is built from TRBV19 and TRBJ2-3; 9 nucleotides match TRBD2. The ends lost 3 bases at V and 7 bases at J; junction bases unmatched: 5. This CDR3 spans 14 amino acids. Germline V lookup: CDR1 LNHDA, CDR2 SQIVND (reference sequence). CDR3 sequence: CASSIQRGENTQYF. The CDR3 bases are TGTGCCAGTAGTATCCAGCGGGGGGAAAATACGCAGTATTTT.

This clone showed up just once. The J gene is TRBJ1-2, the V gene TRBV30; D call uncertain. CDR3 length equals 12 residues. Trimming took off 2 bases at V and 1 base at J, with 5 bases between the two ends. Per the germline V gene, CDR1 is GTSNPN and CDR2 is SVGIG (reference sequence). CDR3 DNA: TGTGCCTGGAGTCGGGTTAACTATGGCTACACCTTC. Translating gives CAWSRVNYGYTF.

J is TRBJ1-5 and V is TRBV19; D is ambiguous. V was shortened by 6 bases and J by 4 bases, with 16 bases between the two germline ends. Germline V gives CDR1 LNHDA, CDR2 SQIVND (reference sequence). The CDR3 is 15 residues long. The CDR3 spells CASSPTAYPNQPQHF. In DNA form, the CDR3 reads TGTGCCAGTAGCCCAACAGCCTACCCGAATCAGCCCCAGCATTTT.